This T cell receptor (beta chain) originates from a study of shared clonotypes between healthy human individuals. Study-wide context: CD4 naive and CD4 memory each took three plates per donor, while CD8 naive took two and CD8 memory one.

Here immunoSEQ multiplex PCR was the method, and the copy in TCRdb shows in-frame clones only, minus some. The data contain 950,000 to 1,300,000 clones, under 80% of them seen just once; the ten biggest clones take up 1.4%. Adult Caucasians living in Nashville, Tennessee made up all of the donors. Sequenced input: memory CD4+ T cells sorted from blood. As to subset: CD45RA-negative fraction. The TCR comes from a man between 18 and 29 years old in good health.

CDR3: CASSFRPGRGEKLFF. The CDR3, as DNA: TGTGCCAGCAGTTTCAGGCCAGGGAGGGGTGAAAAACTGTTTTTT. The chain links TRBV27 to TRBJ1-4, with a weak D call TRBD1 (5 bases). CDR3 length equals 15 residues. V was pared by 3 bases and J by 7 bases, with 15 bases between. Germline-derived CDR1 and CDR2 are MNHEY and SMNVEV (reference sequence).